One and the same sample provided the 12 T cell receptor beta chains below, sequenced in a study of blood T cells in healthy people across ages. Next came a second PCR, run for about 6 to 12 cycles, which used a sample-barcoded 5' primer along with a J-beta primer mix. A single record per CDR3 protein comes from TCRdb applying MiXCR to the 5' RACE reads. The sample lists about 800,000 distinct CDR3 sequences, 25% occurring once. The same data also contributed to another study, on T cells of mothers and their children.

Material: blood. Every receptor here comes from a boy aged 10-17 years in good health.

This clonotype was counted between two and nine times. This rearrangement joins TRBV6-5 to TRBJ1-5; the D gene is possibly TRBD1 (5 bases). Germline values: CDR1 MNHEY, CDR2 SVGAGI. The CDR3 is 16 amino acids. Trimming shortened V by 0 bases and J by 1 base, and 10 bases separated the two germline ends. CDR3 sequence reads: CASSYSWGNSNQPQHF. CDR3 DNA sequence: TGTGCCAGCAGTTACTCTTGGGGGAACAGCAATCAGCCCCAGCATTTT.

The CDR3 sequence is CASTSSWKGLGYEQYF. For the CDR3, the DNA is TGTGCCAGCACCTCATCCTGGAAGGGTTTGGGTTACGAGCAGTACTTC. This chain links TRBV28 with TRBJ2-7; D not resolved. V shed 7 bases and J shed 4 bases, with 23 bases lying between them. CDR3 length: 16 amino acids. Germline V gene data show CDR1 as MDHEN and CDR2 as SYDVKM.

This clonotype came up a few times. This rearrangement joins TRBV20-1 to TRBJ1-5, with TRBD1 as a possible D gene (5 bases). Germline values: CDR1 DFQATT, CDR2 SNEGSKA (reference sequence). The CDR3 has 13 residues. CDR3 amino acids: CSGTRDYNQPQHF. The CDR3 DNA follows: TGCAGCGGGACCAGGGACTACAATCAGCCCCAGCATTTT.

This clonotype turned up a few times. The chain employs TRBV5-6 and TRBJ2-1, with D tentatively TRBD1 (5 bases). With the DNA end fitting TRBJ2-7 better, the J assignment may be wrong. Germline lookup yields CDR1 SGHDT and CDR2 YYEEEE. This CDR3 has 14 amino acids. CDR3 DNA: TGTGCCAGCAGCTTGGTCTCTCCAGGGAACGAGCAGTACTTC. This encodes CASSLVSPGNEQYF.

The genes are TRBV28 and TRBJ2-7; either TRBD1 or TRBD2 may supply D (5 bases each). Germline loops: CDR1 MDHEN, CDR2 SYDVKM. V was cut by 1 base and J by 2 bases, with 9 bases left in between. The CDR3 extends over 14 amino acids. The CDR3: CASSLFRGTYEQYF. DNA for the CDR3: TGTGCCAGCAGTTTATTCCGGGGCACCTACGAGCAGTACTTC.

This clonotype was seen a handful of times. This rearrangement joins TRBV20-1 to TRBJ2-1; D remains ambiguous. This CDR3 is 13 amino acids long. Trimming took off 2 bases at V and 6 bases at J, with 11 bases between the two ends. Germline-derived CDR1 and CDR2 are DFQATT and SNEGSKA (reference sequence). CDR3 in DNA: TGCAGTGCTAGATTGGACGGTGGCAATGAGCAGTTCTTC. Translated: CSARLDGGNEQFF.

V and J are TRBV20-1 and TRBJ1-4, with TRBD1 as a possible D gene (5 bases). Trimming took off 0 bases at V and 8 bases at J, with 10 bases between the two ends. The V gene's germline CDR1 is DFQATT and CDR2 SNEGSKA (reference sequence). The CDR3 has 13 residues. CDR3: CSAREGVREKLFF. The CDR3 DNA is TGCAGTGCTAGAGAAGGGGTTCGGGAAAAACTGTTTTTT.

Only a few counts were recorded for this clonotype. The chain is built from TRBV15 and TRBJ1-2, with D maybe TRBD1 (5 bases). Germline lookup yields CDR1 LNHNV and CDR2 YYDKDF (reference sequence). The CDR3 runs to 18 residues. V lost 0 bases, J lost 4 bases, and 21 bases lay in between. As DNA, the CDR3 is TGTGCCACCAGCAGAGATCTGGAGGGGCCCCTTTCGACCTATGGCTACACCTTC. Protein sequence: CATSRDLEGPLSTYGYTF.

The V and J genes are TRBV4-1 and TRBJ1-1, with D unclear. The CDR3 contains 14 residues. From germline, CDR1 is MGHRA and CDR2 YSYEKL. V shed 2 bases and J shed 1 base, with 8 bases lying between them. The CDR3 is CASSQSPRNTEAFF. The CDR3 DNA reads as TGCGCCAGCAGCCAAAGCCCGCGGAACACTGAAGCTTTCTTT.

In nucleotides, the CDR3 is TGTGCCAGCAGGTATAACAGGGGATTGAATGAAAAACTGTTTTTT. Translation gives CASRYNRGLNEKLFF. The chain uses TRBV28 and TRBJ1-4; 7 nucleotides line up with TRBD1. J lost 5 bases, V lost 6 bases, and 9 bases had no gene match. There are 15 residues in the CDR3. CDR1 is MDHEN and CDR2 is SYDVKM in the germline V gene.

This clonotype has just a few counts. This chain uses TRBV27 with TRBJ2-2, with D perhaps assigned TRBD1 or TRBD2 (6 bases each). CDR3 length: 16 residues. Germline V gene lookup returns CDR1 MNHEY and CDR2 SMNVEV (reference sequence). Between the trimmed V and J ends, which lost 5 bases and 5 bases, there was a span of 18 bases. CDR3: CASSERGGGRTGELFF. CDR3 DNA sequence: TGTGCCAGCAGTGAAAGAGGGGGAGGACGAACCGGGGAGCTGTTTTTT.

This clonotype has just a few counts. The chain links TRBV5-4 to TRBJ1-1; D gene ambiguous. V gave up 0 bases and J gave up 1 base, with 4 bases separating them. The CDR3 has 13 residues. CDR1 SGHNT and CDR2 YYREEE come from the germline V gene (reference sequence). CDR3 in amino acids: CASSLVANTEAFF. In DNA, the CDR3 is TGTGCCAGCAGCTTGGTTGCGAACACTGAAGCTTTCTTT.